This T cell receptor (beta chain) was retrieved from a study of circulating tumor DNA in untreated peripheral T-cell lymphoma listed by TCRdb under 2021. Looking at the study overall: To follow circulating tumor DNA that carried tumor TCR clonotypes, serum samples were drawn at baseline and then repeatedly over the course of treatment. Broad study findings and their caveats: ctDNA persistence did not always predict relapse, since two patients whose ctDNA remained detectable after therapy stayed in remission over around ten years of follow-up. Among 20 to 25 serially sampled patients, ctDNA clearance after two cycles was observed in about 40%, and a trend toward worse survival was observed with detectable ctDNA after therapy. Tumor-specific clonotypes were identified in about three quarters of patients, with identification achieved from about nine tenths of baseline tissues and around 67% of baseline serum samples.

CDR1 and CDR2, looked up from the germline V gene (reference sequence), are MNHNY and SVGAGI. V is pruned by 7 bases and J by 4 bases, leaving 10 bases of the junction without a gene match. From cysteine to phenylalanine, the CDR3 is 15 amino acids long. The sequence is cut down to CDR3 DNA, 45 bases in frame from base 1. Concerning this clone: There is no known antigen for this receptor. No clone much larger than this one lies a single base away; base qualities are absent.

The study used next-generation sequencing of T-cell receptor sequences to monitor peripheral T-cell lymphoma patients receiving frontline treatment on a trial. Library preparation was by the immunoSEQ multiplex PCR assay. The table was pulled from immuneACCESS by TCRdb, which kept in-frame rearrangements only. Such tables lose some clones; where checked, under half of the loss comes from unresolved V genes, and the rest has no known cause. The table held for this sample gives more than 45 clones. This receptor was identified in a human donor with peripheral T-cell lymphoma. Sequencing input: cell-free DNA from blood serum. This chain is built from TRBV6-6 and TRBJ2-5, and 9 bases in between align with TRBD2. The nucleotides are TGTGCCAGCACCCGCGGACTAGCGAGCCGAGAGACCCAGTACTTC. Its protein product is CASTRGLASRETQYF.